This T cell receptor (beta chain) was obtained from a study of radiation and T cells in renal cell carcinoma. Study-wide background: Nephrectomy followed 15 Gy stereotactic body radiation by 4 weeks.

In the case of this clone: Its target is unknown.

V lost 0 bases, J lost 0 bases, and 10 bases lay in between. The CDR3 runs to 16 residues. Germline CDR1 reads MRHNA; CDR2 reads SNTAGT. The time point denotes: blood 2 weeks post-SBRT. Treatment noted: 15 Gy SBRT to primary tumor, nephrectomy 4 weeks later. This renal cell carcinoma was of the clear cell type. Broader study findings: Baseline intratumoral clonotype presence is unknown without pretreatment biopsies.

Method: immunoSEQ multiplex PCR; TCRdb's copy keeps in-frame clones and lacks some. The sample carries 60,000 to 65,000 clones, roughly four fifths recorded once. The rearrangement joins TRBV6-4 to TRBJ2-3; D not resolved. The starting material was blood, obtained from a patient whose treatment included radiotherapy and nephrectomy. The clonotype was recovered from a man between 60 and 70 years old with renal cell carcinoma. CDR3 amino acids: CASSDSSSASTDTQYF. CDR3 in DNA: TGTGCCAGCAGTGACTCGAGTTCCGCAAGCACAGATACGCAGTATTTT.